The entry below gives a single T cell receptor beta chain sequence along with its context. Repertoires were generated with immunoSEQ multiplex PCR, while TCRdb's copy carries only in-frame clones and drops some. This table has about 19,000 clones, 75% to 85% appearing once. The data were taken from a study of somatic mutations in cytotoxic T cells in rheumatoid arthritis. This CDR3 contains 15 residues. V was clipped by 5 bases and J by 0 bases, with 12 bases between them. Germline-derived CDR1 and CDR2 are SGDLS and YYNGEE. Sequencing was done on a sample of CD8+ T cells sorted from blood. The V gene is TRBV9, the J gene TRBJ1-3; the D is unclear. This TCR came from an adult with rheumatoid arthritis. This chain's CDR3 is CASRPPTGSGNTIYF. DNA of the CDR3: TGTGCCAGCAGACCTCCGACGGGCTCTGGAAACACCATATATTTT.